The present T cell receptor (beta chain) was sequenced within a study of T cell clonality in common variable immunodeficiency. Germline CDR1 is SNHLY and CDR2 is FYNNEI. Trimming cost V 2 bases and J 6 bases, with 8 bases left between them. The CDR3 covers 13 residues. This clone was seen at least ten times. Its antigen is not known. The read terminates 3 residues before the CDR3 end, so the remaining end is supplied by the germline J gene. Both groups were predominantly of Caucasian heritage. Each donor provided roughly 4.5 to 8.5 ml of heparinized whole blood. Study-wide points: CVID subjects had higher TCRbeta clonality than healthy controls, most marked in about a third.

Data came from immunoSEQ multiplex PCR; TCRdb stores just in-frame clones and leaves some out. The sample yields about 39,000 clones, without any singletons. This chain links TRBV2 with TRBJ1-5, with D possibly matching TRBD1 (5 bases). Sequencing was done on a sample of peripheral blood mononuclear cells. The receptor comes from a person aged 18-69 years in good health. Incomplete CDR3 DNA: TGTGCCAGCAGTGAACAGGGCACTCAGCCC. Amino acid sequence: CASSEQGTQP. The complete CDR3 sequence is CASSEQGTQPQHF.